Given below is one TCR beta chain in context. This clonotype appeared a few times. The target of this receptor is not known. No qualities accompany the bases; no much larger clone lies one base away. The data were obtained in a study of T cells in Graves' hyperthyroidism and ophthalmopathy (dated by TCRdb to the late 2010s). A note on the overall study: Peripheral blood samples were taken at the time of initial diagnosis, prior to any treatment. To identify distinguishing TCR V-J signatures, a discovery cohort of 90 to 100 patients was used, comprising under 45 with Graves' ophthalmopathy and 55 to 65 with stable Graves' hyperthyroidism. Prospective prediction of ophthalmopathy was tested in an independent validation cohort of approximately 19 hyperthyroidism patients and 15 to 17 patients who later progressed to ophthalmopathy. For training and testing, the 100 or so patients in the discovery cohort were randomly divided in a 7:3 ratio. In addition, the study compared T-cell repertoires in thyroid tissue and in blood from roughly six Graves' hyperthyroidism patients. After sampling, hyperthyroidism patients received methimazole starting at 30 mg daily, and ophthalmopathy patients received high-dose intravenous methylprednisolone. The paper reports TCR Vbeta CDR3 sequencing of approximately 130 peripheral blood samples: around 41 ophthalmopathy, 75 to 80 hyperthyroidism and 17 progressor patients.

Findings and caveats that apply to the study as a whole: No statistical method was used to set the sample size in advance, and investigators knew the group allocation. Most expanded thyroid clonotypes (frequency above 0.001) were also detected in blood, suggesting blood repertoires may reflect thyroid immune responses. A 13 V-J signature model separated ophthalmopathy from stable hyperthyroidism, with around 91% sensitivity and roughly 81% specificity in cross-validation and 80%/75% in testing. In validation, the model predicted progression to ophthalmopathy a median of roughly six months before onset, with about 64% sensitivity and 72.22% specificity.

TCR beta CDR3 regions were amplified from RNA transcripts. A first-round RT-PCR of the TCR CDR3 used the HTBI primer set with the Qiagen OneStep RT-PCR kit. Libraries were constructed in a second round of multiplex PCR, after which size selection and purification were performed. Paired-end sequencing of the libraries was performed with 100 bp reads on an Illumina HiSeq2000. The paper's processing steps were these. SOAPnuke was used to process the raw data, removing reads that contained adapters or uncalled bases, had a mean Phred below 15, or lacked an exact match to the constant primer or identifier. High-quality paired reads were merged with COPE v1.2.5, and unique nucleotide sequences were defined as clonotypes. MiTCR v1.1 was used to align clonotypes to the IMGT TRBV, TRBD and TRBJ reference segments. The analysis included only V-J combinations with a frequency above 0.0001, which together covered 99% to 99.2% of the repertoires. A TCS score was defined as the ratio between F50 (clonal expansion) and ExV (chaos), using BLOSUM62-based TCRdist between CDR3 peptides within each V-J. Welch's t-statistics and random forest reduced 500 to 650 V-J features to 10 to 15, which were used in a naive Bayes classifier (R e1071). Thyroid-blood repertoire similarity was quantified with the Morisita-Horn index. TCRdb reanalyzed the raw reads on its own, using fastp at Q25 for trimming and MiXCR for clone calling, and kept in-frame beta chains. Entries are consolidated by CDR3 protein sequence, retaining the most common genes and DNA. The V and J calls come from TCRdb's annotation, not from the publication. The sample table lists around 760,000 distinct CDR3 sequences, just over 35% of them with a count of one. The ten top clones hold around 32% of the sample.

Taken from cysteine to phenylalanine, the CDR3 has 13 residues. The CDR3 DNA has 39 bases and is translated from base 1. At the junction V is shortened by 4 bases and J by 11 bases, with 17 bases in between. The germline V gene encodes CDR1 SGHTA and CDR2 FQGNSA. A patient counted as having stable Graves' hyperthyroidism if no progression to ophthalmopathy occurred over 18 months of follow-up. Hyperthyroidism patients were newly diagnosed, with disease duration under 2 months, and aged 18 to 65 years. Any patient with an uncontrolled infection, another autoimmune disease, pregnancy or lactation was excluded. Diagnoses relied on clinical symptoms, serum thyroxine and TRAb, thyroid ultrasound and orbital computed tomography. Ficoll-Paque density gradient centrifugation was used to isolate PBMCs from around 10 ml of fresh peripheral blood. Trizol reagent was used to extract total RNA, and RNA quality was then checked on an Agilent 2100 Bioanalyzer.

The sample was blood. Recombination linked TRBV7-2 to TRBJ1-1; D gene: possibly TRBD1, on 5 matching bases. The clonotype was recovered from a woman aged 35 to 49 with Graves' hyperthyroidism. In nucleotides, the sequence is TGTGCCAGCAGCTATGGACATACTCCCGGGGCTTTCTTT. The translation is CASSYGHTPGAFF.